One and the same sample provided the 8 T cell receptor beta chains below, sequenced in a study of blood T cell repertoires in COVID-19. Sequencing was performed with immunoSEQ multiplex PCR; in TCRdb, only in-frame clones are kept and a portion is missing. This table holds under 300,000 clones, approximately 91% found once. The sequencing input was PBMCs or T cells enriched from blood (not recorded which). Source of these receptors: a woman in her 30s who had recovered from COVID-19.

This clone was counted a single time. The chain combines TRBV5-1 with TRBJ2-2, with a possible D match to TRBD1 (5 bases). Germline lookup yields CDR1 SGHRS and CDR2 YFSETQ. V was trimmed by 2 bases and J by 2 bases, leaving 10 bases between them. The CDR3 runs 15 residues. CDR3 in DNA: TGCGCCAGCAGCTTTCTACAGGCCAACACCGGGGAGCTGTTTTTT. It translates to CASSFLQANTGELFF.

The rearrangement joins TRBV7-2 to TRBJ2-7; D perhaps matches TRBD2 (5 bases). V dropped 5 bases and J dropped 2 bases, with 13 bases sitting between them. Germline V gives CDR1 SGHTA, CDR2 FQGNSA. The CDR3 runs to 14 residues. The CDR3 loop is CASSQPGKPYEQYF. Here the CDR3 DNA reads TGTGCCAGCAGCCAACCGGGAAAACCCTACGAGCAGTACTTC.

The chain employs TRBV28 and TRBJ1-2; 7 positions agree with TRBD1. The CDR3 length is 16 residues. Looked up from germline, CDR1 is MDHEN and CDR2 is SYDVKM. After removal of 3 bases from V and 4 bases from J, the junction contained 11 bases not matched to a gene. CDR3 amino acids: CASSFLKRDSFYGYTF. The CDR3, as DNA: TGTGCCAGCAGTTTCCTAAAACGGGACAGCTTCTATGGCTACACCTTC.

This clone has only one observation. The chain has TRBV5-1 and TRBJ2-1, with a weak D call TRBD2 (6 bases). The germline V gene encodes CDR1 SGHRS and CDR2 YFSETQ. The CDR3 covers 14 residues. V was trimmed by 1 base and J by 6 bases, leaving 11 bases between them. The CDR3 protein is CASSLSGSRNEQFF. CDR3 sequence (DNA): TGCGCCAGCAGCTTGAGCGGGTCCCGCAATGAGCAGTTCTTC. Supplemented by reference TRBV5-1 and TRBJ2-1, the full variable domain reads KAGVTQTPRYLIKTRGQQVTLSCSPISGHRSVSWYQQTPGQGLQFLFEYFSETQRNKGNFPGRFSGRQFSNSRSEMNVSTLELGDSALYLCASSLSGSRNEQFFGPGTRLTVL.

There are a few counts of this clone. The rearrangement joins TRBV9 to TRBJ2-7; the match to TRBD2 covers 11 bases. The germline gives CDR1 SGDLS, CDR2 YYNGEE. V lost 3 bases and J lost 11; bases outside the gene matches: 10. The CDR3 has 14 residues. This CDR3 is CASSAAIAGGREYF. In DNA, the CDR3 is TGTGCCAGCAGCGCCGCTATAGCGGGGGGGCGGGAGTACTTC.

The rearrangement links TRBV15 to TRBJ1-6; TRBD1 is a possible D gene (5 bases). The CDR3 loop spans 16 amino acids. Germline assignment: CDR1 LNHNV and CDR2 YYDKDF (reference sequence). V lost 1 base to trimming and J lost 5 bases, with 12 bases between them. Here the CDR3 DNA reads TGTGCCACCAGCAGAGTGGGGCAGGGCCATAATTCACCCCTCCACTTT. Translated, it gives CATSRVGQGHNSPLHF.

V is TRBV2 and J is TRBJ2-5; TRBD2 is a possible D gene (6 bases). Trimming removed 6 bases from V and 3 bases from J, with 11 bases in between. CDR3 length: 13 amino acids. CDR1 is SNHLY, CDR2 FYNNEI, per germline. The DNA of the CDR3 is TGTGCCAGCAGCGGGGACTTAGAAGAGACCCAGTACTTC. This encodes CASSGDLEETQYF. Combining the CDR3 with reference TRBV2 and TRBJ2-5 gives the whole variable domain EPEVTQTPSHQVTQMGQEVILRCVPISNHLYFYWYRQILGQKVEFLVSFYNNEISEKSEIFDDQFSVERPDGSNFTLKIRSTKLEDSAMYFCASSGDLEETQYFGPGTRLLVL.

This CDR3 is CASSEASGGGIGLYEQYF. CDR3 nucleotides: TGTGCCAGCAGTGAAGCGTCAGGGGGCGGTATAGGGTTATACGAGCAGTACTTC. The chain couples TRBV2 to TRBJ2-7; 8 nucleotides agree with TRBD1. The germline CDR1 and CDR2 sequences are SNHLY and FYNNEI. The CDR3 loop spans 18 amino acids. With V trimmed by 0 bases and J by 4 bases, 14 bases remained unmatched.